The next 28 T cell receptor beta chains were all read from a single sample in a study of cytotoxic CD8 clonotypes in ibrutinib-treated CLL. TCRdb keeps only in-frame clones here, not all; method: immunoSEQ multiplex PCR. The table lists tens of thousands of clones, roughly four fifths of them singletons. Sequences were derived from PBMCs, sampled before ibrutinib treatment. The receptors were sampled from a human donor with chronic lymphocytic leukemia.

This clone was observed a single time. The chain couples TRBV6-5 to TRBJ1-6, with D perhaps TRBD1 (5 bases). This CDR3 contains 16 residues. Germline lookup yields CDR1 MNHEY and CDR2 SVGAGI. V gave up 0 bases and J gave up 6 bases, with 12 bases separating them. CDR3 coding DNA: TGTGCCAGCAGTTACTCGGGGCAGGGAGTTAATTCACCCCTCCACTTT. This encodes CASSYSGQGVNSPLHF.

The chain links TRBV5-5 to TRBJ1-5; D call uncertain. This CDR3 contains 15 residues. The germline V and J ends were trimmed by 0 bases and 4 bases, with 11 bases remaining between them. Germline CDR1 and CDR2: SGHKS and YYEKEE (reference sequence). For the CDR3, the DNA is TGTGCCAGCAGCTTGGCCTCGGCCCCAAATCAGCCCCAGCATTTT. This sequence encodes CASSLASAPNQPQHF. The variable domain in full, with the rest retrieved from reference TRBV5-5 and TRBJ1-5, is DAGVTQSPTHLIKTRGQQVTLRCSPISGHKSVSWYQQVLGQGPQFIFQYYEKEERGRGNFPDRFSARQFPNYSSELNVNALLLGDSALYLCASSLASAPNQPQHFGDGTRLSIL.

The chain's CDR3 is CASSSTRTGAFYNEQFF. CDR3 nucleotide sequence: TGTGCCAGCAGCTCAACTCGGACAGGGGCCTTCTACAATGAGCAGTTCTTC. The V gene is TRBV7-9, the J gene TRBJ2-1, with TRBD1 matching over 9 bases. Per the germline V gene, CDR1 is SEHNR and CDR2 is FQNEAQ (reference sequence). This CDR3 is 17 amino acids long. V was pared by 4 bases and J by 3 bases, with 10 bases of the junction left unmatched. Filled out from reference TRBV7-9 and TRBJ2-1, the complete variable domain reads DTGVSQNPRHKITKRGQNVTFRCDPISEHNRLYWYRQTLGQGPEFLTYFQNEAQLEKSRLLSDRFSAERPKGSFSTLEIQRTEQGDSAMYLCASSSTRTGAFYNEQFFGPGTRLTVL.

The chain combines TRBV14 with TRBJ2-7; D is unclear. The germline V gene has CDR1 SGHDN and CDR2 FVKESK. Trimming took 2 bases from V and 5 from J, leaving 7 bases between them. The CDR3 runs to 12 residues. CDR3 nucleotide sequence: TGTGCCAGCAGCCAAATCTGGGACGAGCAGTACTTC. This translates into CASSQIWDEQYF.

This rearrangement joins TRBV30 to TRBJ2-7; D not resolved. Per germline, CDR1 GTSNPN and CDR2 SVGIG (reference sequence). The CDR3 runs to 12 residues. Trimming removed 0 bases at V and 4 bases at J, with 7 bases between. CDR3 sequence reads: CAWSVQGYEQYF. Here the CDR3 DNA reads TGTGCCTGGAGTGTACAAGGGTACGAGCAGTACTTC.

This rearrangement joins TRBV5-1 to TRBJ2-5, with no clear D. Germline CDR1 and CDR2: SGHRS and YFSETQ. This CDR3 is 13 amino acids long. V was cut by 3 bases and J by 2 bases, with 8 bases left in between. The DNA of the CDR3 is TGCGCCAGCAGCTGGTCGGATCAAGAGACCCAGTACTTC. Amino acids: CASSWSDQETQYF.

The CDR3 region is CASSQTGTAGYTF. In nucleotides, the CDR3 is TGTGCCAGCAGTCAAACCGGGACAGCTGGCTACACCTTC. The gene calls are TRBV6-1 and TRBJ1-2, with 7 bases fitting TRBD1. The trim removed 5 bases at V and 7 bases at J, leaving 7 bases unmatched. Germline lookup yields CDR1 MNHNS and CDR2 SASEGT. The CDR3 covers 13 residues.

This clone was found a few times. The chain is built from TRBV7-8 and TRBJ1-2; D possibly corresponds to TRBD1 (5 bases). CDR1 and CDR2 (germline): SGHVS, FQNEAQ. The CDR3 spans 13 residues. The V end lost 5 bases, the J end lost 0 bases, and 7 bases lay between the germline ends. The CDR3 loop is CASSADTNYGYTF. DNA for the CDR3: TGTGCCAGCAGCGCGGACACTAACTATGGCTACACCTTC.

This chain connects TRBV7-9 to TRBJ2-2; 11 positions match TRBD2. J was trimmed by 6 bases and V by 6 bases; bases with no gene match: 6. Germline CDR1 and CDR2: SEHNR and FQNEAQ (reference sequence). CDR3 length equals 15 residues. This chain's CDR3 is CASRGTSGSSGELFF. DNA for the CDR3: TGTGCCAGCAGGGGTACTAGCGGGAGCTCCGGGGAGCTGTTTTTT.

The chain couples TRBV28 to TRBJ2-5, with no clear D. In germline, CDR1 is MDHEN, CDR2 SYDVKM. Trimming removed 3 bases at V and 4 bases at J, with 15 bases between. This CDR3 has 15 amino acids. The CDR3 DNA sequence: TGTGCCAGCAGTTTCATGAGGTCTAGGTCAGAGACCCAGTACTTC. Its translation is CASSFMRSRSETQYF.

The V call is TRBV11-3, the J call TRBJ1-1; 7 bases align to TRBD1. The ends lost 4 bases at V and 0 bases at J; junction bases unmatched: 5. The CDR3 contains 15 residues. CDR1 and CDR2 (germline): SGHNT, YENEEA. CDR3 loop: CASSSGDSLNTEAFF. The CDR3 DNA reads TGTGCCAGCAGCTCCGGGGACAGTTTGAACACTGAAGCTTTCTTT.

The chain is built from TRBV7-3 and TRBJ2-1; 11 bases match TRBD2. Germline lookup yields CDR1 SGHTA and CDR2 FQGTGA. V lost 3 bases to trimming and J lost 8 bases; unmatched junction nucleotides: 6. This CDR3 has 15 residues. The CDR3 DNA follows: TGTGCCAGCAGCTTCACTAGCGGGAGTCAATATGAGCAGTTCTTC. Residues: CASSFTSGSQYEQFF.

The V and J genes are TRBV7-2 and TRBJ1-2, with D unresolved. CDR1 SGHTA and CDR2 FQGNSA come from the germline V gene. There are 13 residues in the CDR3. Between the trimmed V and J ends, which lost 0 bases and 2 bases, there was a span of 4 bases. The CDR3: CASSLAQNYGYTF. The CDR3 bases are TGTGCCAGCAGCTTAGCACAGAACTATGGCTACACCTTC.

The CDR3 coding sequence is TGCAGCGTTGAAGATTACAGGGTGAGCTACAATGAGCAGTTCTTC. Its translation: CSVEDYRVSYNEQFF. The chain combines TRBV29-1 with TRBJ2-1; D is possibly TRBD1 (6 bases). The CDR3 runs 15 residues. CDR1 is SQVTM and CDR2 is ANQGSEA in the germline V gene. The V end lost 0 bases, the J end lost 3 bases, and 12 bases lay between the germline ends.

The genes are TRBV5-8 and TRBJ1-5; D not resolved. Germline V lookup: CDR1 SGHTS, CDR2 YDEGEE. Trimming pared 4 bases from V and 4 bases from J, leaving 24 bases between. This CDR3 comprises 18 residues. The CDR3 DNA follows: TGTGCCAGCAGCCCGTATCACATCGGGCCAGAAGGGAATCAGCCCCAGCATTTT. The encoded protein is CASSPYHIGPEGNQPQHF.

The chain joins TRBV6-1 to TRBJ1-1; TRBD1 matches at 11 bases. V lost 7 bases and J lost 4; bases outside the gene matches: 2. CDR1 is MNHNS and CDR2 is SASEGT in the germline V gene. The CDR3 covers 13 residues. CDR3 nucleotide sequence: TGTGCCAGCAAGGACAGGGGGCTCACTGAAGCTTTCTTT. Translation gives CASKDRGLTEAFF.

The chain couples TRBV28 to TRBJ2-4, with D possibly being TRBD1 (6 bases). Germline V gene sequence: CDR1 MDHEN, CDR2 SYDVKM. V was pared by 2 bases and J by 0 bases, with 20 bases between. CDR3 length equals 19 residues. The CDR3 DNA reads as TGTGCCAGCAGTTTACTCGCCCTTCAGGGGCGAGGAGCCAAAAACATTCAGTACTTC. It is translated as CASSLLALQGRGAKNIQYF. The entire variable domain, with the rest obtained from reference TRBV28 and TRBJ2-4, is as follows: DVKVTQSSRYLVKRTGEKVFLECVQDMDHENMFWYRQDPGLGLRLIYFSYDVKMKEKGDIPEGYSVSREKKERFSLILESASTNQTSMYLCASSLLALQGRGAKNIQYFGAGTRLSVL.

The genes are TRBV27 and TRBJ1-6, with D possibly being TRBD1 (6 bases). V lost 4 bases and J lost 7, with 11 bases in between. This CDR3 contains 14 residues. Germline assignment: CDR1 MNHEY and CDR2 SMNVEV (reference sequence). In DNA form, the CDR3 reads TGTGCCAGCAGTTACATGGACAGAAATTCACCCCTCCACTTT. Translating it yields CASSYMDRNSPLHF.

This clone came up once. The CDR3 region is CASKRGGTDSGNTIYF. CDR3 sequence (DNA): TGTGCCAGCAAAAGGGGAGGGACGGACTCTGGAAACACCATATATTTT. This chain connects TRBV28 to TRBJ1-3; TRBD1 is a possible D gene (5 bases). Trimming removed 7 bases at V and 0 bases at J, with 16 bases between. There are 16 residues in the CDR3. Germline CDR1 is MDHEN and CDR2 is SYDVKM.

The chain uses TRBV6-6 and TRBJ2-7; D possibly matches TRBD1 or TRBD2 (5 bases each). CDR3 length: 13 amino acids. V was shortened by 6 bases and J by 3 bases, with 12 bases between the two germline ends. Germline V gene sequence: CDR1 MNHNY, CDR2 SVGAGI (reference sequence). CDR3 sequence: CASSQRGVYEQYF. The CDR3, as DNA: TGTGCCAGCAGCCAAAGAGGGGTCTACGAGCAGTACTTC.

As to this clone: Germline and junction disagree at one end, which may indicate a read error. The gene calls are TRBV28 and TRBJ1-1, with 12 positions matching TRBD1. The germline V gene encodes CDR1 MDHEN and CDR2 SYDVKM. The CDR3 consists of 16 residues. CDR3 protein: CASSLHQSIRDRGLVF. The CDR3 coding sequence is TGTGCCAGCAGTTTACACCAAAGTATCCGGGACAGGGGGCTTGTCTTT.

The CDR3 protein is CASGTGDNQPQHF. CDR3 nucleotides: TGTGCCAGCGGGACAGGCGATAATCAGCCCCAGCATTTT. V gene TRBV6-1 combines with J gene TRBJ1-5, with 8 bases fitting TRBD1. Germline assignment: CDR1 MNHNS and CDR2 SASEGT. The CDR3 consists of 13 residues. V lost 8 bases to trimming and J lost 4 bases; unmatched junction nucleotides: 4.

V and J are TRBV16 and TRBJ1-5, with D uncertain. The CDR3 runs to 13 residues. Trimming stripped 7 bases from V and 4 bases from J, with 11 bases between. CDR1 KGHSY and CDR2 FQNENV come from the germline V gene. This CDR3 reads CASIRGLNQPQHF. For the CDR3, the DNA is TGTGCCAGCATACGAGGTTTGAATCAGCCCCAGCATTTT. The whole variable domain, remainder taken from reference TRBV16 and TRBJ1-5, is GEEVAQTPKHLVRGEGQKAKLYCAPIKGHSYVFWYQQVLKNEFKFLISFQNENVFDETGMPKERFSAKCLPNSPCSLEIQATKLEDSAVYFCASIRGLNQPQHFGDGTRLSIL.

The chain joins TRBV7-6 to TRBJ2-7, with D hard to call. Germline CDR1 SGHVS, CDR2 FNYEAQ. V gave up 1 base and J gave up 1 base, with 5 bases separating them. The CDR3 runs 13 residues. The CDR3 reads CASSLDLSYEQYF. The CDR3 DNA follows: TGTGCCAGCAGCTTAGATCTTTCCTACGAGCAGTACTTC.

The chain combines TRBV7-2 with TRBJ1-2, with TRBD1 as a possible D gene (5 bases). Trimming removed 5 bases at V and 5 bases at J, with 18 bases between. Germline CDR1 reads SGHTA; CDR2 reads FQGNSA. This CDR3 has 15 amino acids. The CDR3 DNA reads as TGTGCCAGCAGCAACCCACAGGTGGGGGTATATGGCTACACCTTC. This encodes CASSNPQVGVYGYTF.

This clone was recorded a few times. The J gene is TRBJ2-1, the V gene TRBV7-3; 7 bases map to TRBD1. Unmatched junction bases numbered 5, after V lost 4 bases and J lost 2 bases. The CDR3 is 15 residues long. Germline CDR1 reads SGHTA; CDR2 reads FQGTGA. The CDR3 sequence is CASSSTGTAYNEQFF. The CDR3 DNA is TGTGCCAGCAGCTCCACCGGGACAGCCTACAATGAGCAGTTCTTC.

This clone was seen a single time. The chain is built from TRBV5-1 and TRBJ1-5; 9 nucleotides align to TRBD1. Germline CDR1 SGHRS, CDR2 YFSETQ. V lost 7 bases to trimming and J lost 1 base; unmatched junction nucleotides: 15. The CDR3 loop spans 18 amino acids. CDR3 sequence: CASAAGPPGQGSNQPQHF. The DNA of the CDR3 is TGCGCCAGCGCTGCTGGCCCGCCGGGACAGGGCAGCAATCAGCCCCAGCATTTT.

V gene TRBV18 combines with J gene TRBJ1-4; tentative D call: TRBD1 (5 bases). The CDR3 length is 21 residues. Trimming left V 3 bases short and J 0 bases short, with 26 bases between. Germline V gene data show CDR1 as KGHSH and CDR2 as LQKENI. CDR3 sequence reads: CASSPPFGEGLPGATNEKLFF. The CDR3 nucleotides are TGTGCCAGCTCACCCCCTTTCGGGGAGGGACTCCCGGGGGCAACTAATGAAAAACTGTTTTTT.